This T cell receptor (beta chain) comes out of a study of blood T cell repertoires in COVID-19. Per the germline V gene, CDR1 is SGHTS and CDR2 is YDEGEE. This CDR3 spans 17 amino acids. V shed 4 bases, J shed 3 bases, and the junction held 16 bases outside the gene matches. Ages ranged from about 18 to 89 years, with residence in about two dozen US areas. Clinical histories supplied by participants themselves formed the basis of cohort assignment. Profiled with immunoSEQ multiplex PCR; TCRdb holds only in-frame clones, not every one. The sample yields hundreds of thousands of clones, around 89% seen once.

The sequencing sample was made of PBMCs or T cells enriched from blood (not recorded which). The chain combines TRBV5-8 with TRBJ2-7; 7 bases align to TRBD1. This TCR derives from a woman aged 45-60 years who had recovered from COVID-19. The DNA of the CDR3 is TGTGCCAGCAGCATATATTTCGGGGACAGTAAATACTACGAGCAGTACTTC. This gives the protein CASSIYFGDSKYYEQYF.